This T cell receptor (beta chain) was identified during a study of blood T cell repertoires in COVID-19. About the research overall: Samples came from the United States, Italy and Spain, spanning acute and convalescent COVID-19. PBMCs, B-cell-depleted T cells, or T cells provided the cDNA or gDNA that made up the material.

As processed by the authors: Estimation of nucleated cell counts was performed using reference gene primer amplification. Method: immunoSEQ multiplex PCR; TCRdb's copy keeps in-frame clones and lacks some. V and J calls plus clone size are reproduced from that table; the DNA served to infer D and trimming. The sample lists roughly 95,000 clones, 82% occurring once. The ends were cut back, 2 bases at V and 5 bases at J, with 8 bases in the middle. The CDR3 is 13 residues long. The germline V gene encodes CDR1 SEHNR and CDR2 FQNEAQ (reference sequence). The sequenced sample consisted of peripheral blood. The rearrangement links TRBV7-9 to TRBJ2-3; no clear D. The receptor was isolated from a man at least 80 years old with acute or convalescent COVID-19. The CDR3 sequence is CASSLFPGDTQYF. CDR3 DNA: TGTGCCAGCAGCTTATTCCCGGGAGATACGCAGTATTTT.